Sequencing of this T cell receptor beta chain was carried out in a study of T-cell reconstitution after alpha-beta-depleted transplantation in children. Per germline, CDR1 KGHSH and CDR2 LQKENI. The CDR3 is 15 residues long. Deletions cut 3 bases from V and 2 bases from J, with 13 bases between. A TCRbeta library incorporating unique molecular identifiers was prepared. One entry per CDR3 protein, called by TCRdb with MiXCR from the PCR reads. The sample includes approximately 630,000 distinct CDR3 sequences, 13% of them seen just once. This sequence originates from a girl aged 2 to 9 with congenital amegakaryocytic thrombocytopenia, due to receive a stem cell transplant. The starting material was PBMCs, obtained before TCRalphabeta/CD19-depleted stem cell transplant. This chain joins TRBV18 and TRBJ2-5; D may be TRBD1 (6 bases). DNA for the CDR3: TGTGCCAGCTCACCGCCAAGGACAGCACAAGAGACCCAGTACTTC. It codes for CASSPPRTAQETQYF.